Each of the 13 T cell receptor beta chains below was sequenced from the same sample in a study of blood T cells in healthy people across ages. Primers used in a second PCR of roughly 6 to 11 cycles were a sample-barcoded 5' primer and a J-beta primer mix. TCRdb reanalysed the 5' RACE reads using MiXCR and keeps one entry per CDR3 protein. The table has roughly 2 million distinct CDR3 sequences, about 49% seen once. Material: blood. These receptors were obtained from a woman aged 35 to 49 in good health.

The rearrangement joins TRBV20-1 to TRBJ2-1, with 8 bases aligning to TRBD2. Germline V CDR1 and CDR2: DFQATT, SNEGSKA (reference sequence). J gave up 6 bases and V 2 bases, and 9 bases lay outside the gene matches. This CDR3 spans 15 amino acids. The CDR3 coding sequence is TGCAGTGCTAGATCCTTGGGGCGGGGGGTCAATGAGCAGTTCTTC. Its translation is CSARSLGRGVNEQFF.

The chain is built from TRBV18 and TRBJ2-1; TRBD2 might be the D (6 bases). Looked up from germline, CDR1 is KGHSH and CDR2 is LQKENI. This CDR3 is built from 15 residues. V lost 6 bases, J lost 7 bases, and 19 bases lay in between. The CDR3 DNA reads as TGTGCCAGCTCTCCTTTGGCCCTCGGGGGAAATGAGCAGTTCTTC. Translation gives CASSPLALGGNEQFF.

The rearrangement uses TRBV28 and TRBJ2-1; D is unresolved. The CDR3 runs 16 residues. The V gene lost 6 bases and the J gene lost 0 bases, with 15 bases spanning the gap. The germline V gene encodes CDR1 MDHEN and CDR2 SYDVKM. CDR3 protein: CASSSRTDYSYNEQFF. CDR3 DNA: TGTGCCAGCAGCTCCCGGACGGATTACTCCTACAATGAGCAGTTCTTC.

The rearrangement uses TRBV20-1 and TRBJ2-1; TRBD1 matches at 8 bases. This CDR3 comprises 16 residues. Germline-derived CDR1 and CDR2 are DFQATT and SNEGSKA (reference sequence). J lost 0 bases, V lost 4 bases, and 8 bases had no gene match. The chain's CDR3 is CSATGTTGGSYNEQFF. DNA of the CDR3: TGCAGTGCTACCGGAACCACAGGGGGCTCCTACAATGAGCAGTTCTTC.

The V call is TRBV6-5, the J call TRBJ2-4, with D hard to call. V was trimmed by 0 bases and J by 0 bases, leaving 9 bases between them. The germline CDR1 and CDR2 sequences are MNHEY and SVGAGI. CDR3 size: 16 residues. CDR3 DNA sequence: TGTGCCAGCAGTTACTCCCGGAATCTAGCCAAAAACATTCAGTACTTC. Protein product: CASSYSRNLAKNIQYF.

This clonotype was seen a few times. The chain employs TRBV7-2 and TRBJ1-4, with 8 bases identical to TRBD1. V lost 5 bases, J lost 6 bases, and 5 bases stayed unmatched. Germline V CDR1 and CDR2: SGHTA, FQGNSA. This CDR3 comprises 14 residues. DNA for the CDR3: TGTGCCAGCAGCCCCGACAGGGGTGATGAAAAACTGTTTTTT. This sequence encodes CASSPDRGDEKLFF.

The V and J genes are TRBV20-1 and TRBJ2-7; 12 bases match TRBD1. The CDR3 spans 13 residues. From germline, CDR1 is DFQATT and CDR2 SNEGSKA (reference sequence). V dropped 5 bases and J dropped 5; count of bases not matched to a gene: 4. The CDR3 DNA is TGCAGTGCTCTGGGACAGGGGGCGCACGAGCAGTACTTC. Amino acids: CSALGQGAHEQYF.

V usage is TRBV16 and J usage is TRBJ1-1; D is possibly TRBD1 (5 bases). Germline CDR1 KGHSY, CDR2 FQNENV. The CDR3 has 14 amino acids. V was trimmed by 6 bases and J by 7 bases, leaving 18 bases between them. The CDR3 region is CASSYNEGFHEAFF. The CDR3 nucleotides read TGTGCCAGCAGTTACAATGAGGGGTTTCATGAAGCTTTCTTT.

The chain employs TRBV29-1 and TRBJ2-3; D is ambiguous. This CDR3 is built from 12 residues. Per the germline V gene, CDR1 is SQVTM and CDR2 is ANQGSEA. Trimming pared 3 bases from V and 2 bases from J, leaving 6 bases between. The CDR3 DNA reads TGCAGCGTTGATACTTACACAGATACGCAGTATTTT. It encodes CSVDTYTDTQYF.

This chain connects TRBV20-1 to TRBJ2-1, with 9 nucleotides matching TRBD1. CDR1 and CDR2 from the germline V gene are DFQATT and SNEGSKA (reference sequence). Losses at the gene ends were 5 bases for V and 0 bases for J; bases not matched to a gene: 8. This CDR3 is 16 amino acids long. The CDR3 nucleotides are TGCAGTGCTCGGGGACAGGGATTAAGCTCCTACAATGAGCAGTTCTTC. The encoded protein is CSARGQGLSSYNEQFF.

For this clonotype: One end of the junction varies from germline; a read error may be responsible. The CDR3 sequence: CATRVAGQGNDERFF. Here the CDR3 DNA reads TGTGCCACCAGAGTTGCAGGACAGGGGAACGATGAGCGGTTCTTC. This chain connects TRBV24-1 to TRBJ2-1; 9 bases are a match to TRBD1. The CDR3 contains 15 residues. Germline V CDR1 and CDR2: KGHDR, SFDVKD.

The genes are TRBV12-3 or TRBV12-4 and TRBJ2-5; TRBD1 is a possible D gene (5 bases). V lost 5 bases, J lost 9 bases, and 16 bases lay in between. The CDR3 loop spans 13 amino acids. Here the CDR3 reads CASSPMGLRAQYF. CDR3 bases: TGTGCCAGCAGTCCTATGGGCCTCAGGGCCCAGTACTTC.

This clonotype has a handful of counts. The J gene is TRBJ2-3, the V gene TRBV12-5, with a possible D match to TRBD2 (5 bases). Germline CDR1 and CDR2: LGHNT and FRNRAP. There are 12 residues in the CDR3. V was cut by 4 bases and J by 6 bases, with 8 bases left in between. The CDR3: CASGSRADTQYF. The CDR3 nucleotides are TGTGCTAGTGGTTCGCGGGCGGATACGCAGTATTTT.